The 22 T cell receptor beta chains reported below all come from one sample, sequenced in a study of T cell responses to AZD1222 COVID-19 vaccine. The data were produced by immunoSEQ multiplex PCR, yet TCRdb's version contains in-frame clones alone and is incomplete. The sample contains some 120,000 clones, about 88% of which appear only once. The sample was peripheral blood, taken on day 0 of AZD1222 vaccination. These receptors originate from an adult in good health.

The chain employs TRBV6-2 or TRBV6-3 and TRBJ2-7; tentatively, D is TRBD1 or TRBD2 (5 bases each). CDR3 size: 14 residues. Germline V gives CDR1 MNHEY, CDR2 SVGEGT. V was cut by 6 bases and J by 5 bases, with 17 bases left in between. In DNA, the CDR3 is TGTGCCAGCAGCTCGGGGCAGGCGCTAGACGAGCAGTACTTC. Translation gives CASSSGQALDEQYF.

This clone was detected a few times. The CDR3 bases are TGCGCCAGCAGCAAGAACACCGGGGAGCTGTTTTTT. Translated: CASSKNTGELFF. The V and J genes are TRBV5-1 and TRBJ2-2; D gene ambiguous. Germline V gene data show CDR1 as SGHRS and CDR2 as YFSETQ. V shed 4 bases and J shed 1 base, with 2 bases lying between them. This CDR3 contains 12 residues. The variable domain in full, completed from reference TRBV5-1 and TRBJ2-2, reads KAGVTQTPRYLIKTRGQQVTLSCSPISGHRSVSWYQQTPGQGLQFLFEYFSETQRNKGNFPGRFSGRQFSNSRSEMNVSTLELGDSALYLCASSKNTGELFFGEGSRLTVL.

This sequence joins TRBV19 and TRBJ2-1; D uncertain. CDR3 size: 16 residues. V lost 0 bases and J 10 bases, leaving 19 bases between the germline ends. The germline gives CDR1 LNHDA, CDR2 SQIVND (reference sequence). CDR3 residues: CASSIERAARGREQFF. CDR3 DNA sequence: TGTGCCAGTAGTATAGAGAGAGCTGCGAGAGGACGCGAGCAGTTCTTC. The whole variable domain, filled in from reference TRBV19 and TRBJ2-1, reads DGGITQSPKYLFRKEGQNVTLSCEQNLNHDAMYWYRQDPGQGLRLIYYSQIVNDFQKGDIAEGYSVSREKKESFPLTVTSAQKNPTAFYLCASSIERAARGREQFFGPGTRLTVL.

V is TRBV7-6 and J is TRBJ2-3; TRBD2 matches 10 bases. Looked up from germline, CDR1 is SGHVS and CDR2 is FNYEAQ. The CDR3 sequence is 15 residues long. Trimming cost V 5 bases and J 4 bases; bases outside gene matches: 6. In nucleotides, the CDR3 is TGTGCCAGCAGCCCTAGCGGGAGCATGGCAGATACGCAGTATTTT. Translation gives CASSPSGSMADTQYF.

The chain joins TRBV6-6 to TRBJ1-2; no reliable D call. This CDR3 region has 14 residues. The ends were cut back, 5 bases at V and 1 base at J, with 11 bases in the middle. CDR1 and CDR2 from the germline V gene are MNHNY and SVGAGI (reference sequence). CDR3 coding DNA: TGTGCCAGCAGTCAGCTGACCGATAACTATGGCTACACCTTC. Translating it yields CASSQLTDNYGYTF.

The V gene is TRBV10-1, the J gene TRBJ2-1, with 10 nucleotides matching TRBD2. The CDR3 covers 16 residues. V lost 7 bases and J lost 0; bases outside the gene matches: 6. The germline gives CDR1 WNHNN, CDR2 SYGVQD (reference sequence). The CDR3 sequence is CASTGASGSSYNEQFF. The CDR3 DNA reads as TGCGCCAGCACCGGAGCTAGCGGGAGCTCCTACAATGAGCAGTTCTTC.

The rearrangement joins TRBV5-1 to TRBJ1-6, with D uncertain. Looked up from germline, CDR1 is SGHRS and CDR2 is YFSETQ. The germline V and J ends were trimmed by 1 base and 5 bases, with 13 bases remaining between them. CDR3 length equals 16 residues. In DNA, the CDR3 is TGCGCCAGCAGCTTGCGGGGTATAGGTGATAATTCACCCCTCCACTTT. The encoded protein is CASSLRGIGDNSPLHF.

The chain has TRBV19 and TRBJ1-4; the match to TRBD1 covers 10 bases. Germline V gives CDR1 LNHDA, CDR2 SQIVND (reference sequence). Unmatched junction bases numbered 6, after V lost 4 bases and J lost 7 bases. This CDR3 region has 15 residues. CDR3 in DNA: TGTGCCAGTAGTACCCCCGGGACAGGGGTTGAAAAACTGTTTTTT. Translating it yields CASSTPGTGVEKLFF.

The chain couples TRBV5-8 to TRBJ2-1; 12 bases fit TRBD2. Germline assignment: CDR1 SGHTS and CDR2 YDEGEE. CDR3 length equals 16 residues. The J segment lost 8 bases and the V segment lost 4 bases, leaving 10 bases of the junction unmatched. The DNA of the CDR3 is TGTGCCAGCAGCCCAAATATCCTAGCGGGAGGGGATGAGCAGTTCTTC. It encodes CASSPNILAGGDEQFF.

DNA for the CDR3: TGCGCCAGCAGCTTGACAGGGGTTACCTCTGGGGCCAACGTCCTGACTTTC. The encoded protein is CASSLTGVTSGANVLTF. J is TRBJ2-6 and V is TRBV5-1, with 7 bases fitting TRBD1. V shed 1 base and J 0 bases; nucleotides not matched to a gene: 4. This CDR3 has 17 amino acids. The germline gives CDR1 SGHRS, CDR2 YFSETQ.

This chain joins TRBV11-2 and TRBJ1-1; 8 nucleotides align to TRBD1. The CDR3 extends over 13 amino acids. Germline V gene sequence: CDR1 SGHAT, CDR2 FQNNGV. The trim removed 1 base at V and 8 bases at J, leaving 3 bases unmatched. CDR3 region: CASSLGRTGEAFF. CDR3 nucleotides: TGTGCCAGCAGCTTAGGCAGGACAGGGGAAGCTTTCTTT. The variable domain in full, completed from reference TRBV11-2 and TRBJ1-1, reads EAGVAQSPRYKIIEKRQSVAFWCNPISGHATLYWYQQILGQGPKLLIQFQNNGVVDDSQLPKDRFSAERLKGVDSTLKIQPAKLEDSAVYLCASSLGRTGEAFFGQGTRLTVV.

The chain is built from TRBV5-1 and TRBJ1-2; 7 bases line up with TRBD1. V lost 5 bases, J lost 2 bases, and 12 bases stayed unmatched. There are 16 residues in the CDR3. The germline gives CDR1 SGHRS, CDR2 YFSETQ. CDR3 protein: CASRWDSVGSNYGYTF. Here the CDR3 DNA reads TGCGCCAGCAGATGGGACAGTGTGGGGTCAAACTATGGCTACACCTTC.

The sample holds one count of this clone. The gene calls are TRBV10-2 and TRBJ1-1; a weak D match, TRBD1 (5 bases). Germline-derived CDR1 and CDR2 are WSHSY and SAAADI. The CDR3 contains 11 residues. V lost 6 bases, J lost 6 bases, and 8 bases lay in between. The CDR3 here is CASSRAAEAFF. The CDR3 DNA reads as TGCGCCAGCAGCAGGGCAGCTGAAGCTTTCTTT.

The CDR3 reads CASSPSETGTGNYGYTF. The CDR3 coding sequence is TGTGCCAGCTCACCATCAGAGACCGGGACAGGGAACTATGGCTACACCTTC. The V call is TRBV18, the J call TRBJ1-2; 9 nucleotides align to TRBD1. This CDR3 contains 17 residues. Germline trimming cut 2 bases from V and 2 bases from J; bases unmatched to any gene: 9. CDR1 is KGHSH and CDR2 is LQKENI in the germline V gene.

The genes are TRBV6-5 and TRBJ2-3; 11 bases map to TRBD1. CDR1 and CDR2 from the germline V gene are MNHEY and SVGAGI. Losses at the gene ends were 10 bases for V and 5 bases for J; bases not matched to a gene: 11. The CDR3 is 15 amino acids. In nucleotides, the CDR3 is TGTGCCACCCGGACGGACAGGGGGCGCGGAGATACGCAGTATTTT. Encoded protein: CATRTDRGRGDTQYF.

This rearrangement joins TRBV7-8 to TRBJ2-7; 8 positions agree with TRBD1. Losses at the gene ends were 5 bases for V and 2 bases for J; bases not matched to a gene: 2. Germline assignment: CDR1 SGHVS and CDR2 FQNEAQ. The CDR3 covers 13 residues. The CDR3 sequence: CASSLQGAYEQYF. CDR3 DNA sequence: TGTGCCAGCAGCCTACAGGGGGCCTACGAGCAGTACTTC.

The rearrangement joins TRBV28 to TRBJ2-7; a possible D gene is TRBD1 (5 bases). The length of the CDR3 is 12 residues. Germline loops: CDR1 MDHEN, CDR2 SYDVKM. Trimming removed 6 bases at V and 8 bases at J, with 14 bases between. As DNA, the CDR3 is TGTGCCAGCAGCTCCTTGGACACTCAGCAGTACTTC. It specifies CASSSLDTQQYF.

The V gene is TRBV9, the J gene TRBJ1-2, with TRBD1 as a possible D gene (6 bases). The V end was cut by 0 bases, the J end by 3 bases, with 6 bases between. CDR3 length: 13 residues. CDR1 is SGDLS, CDR2 YYNGEE, per germline. In DNA, the CDR3 is TGTGCCAGCAGCGTAGGGACAGACTATGGCTACACCTTC. Translation gives CASSVGTDYGYTF.

The chain employs TRBV3-1 (or the pseudogene TRBV3-2) and TRBJ2-7; TRBD1 might be the D (6 bases). This CDR3 spans 15 amino acids. With 1 base removed from V and 7 bases from J, the gap between germline ends came to 17 bases. CDR1 and CDR2 from the germline V gene are LGHDT and YNNKEL (reference sequence). In DNA, the CDR3 is TGTGCCAGCAGCCAAGGGGGCAGGGGTCAGAGTGAGCAGTACTTC. It is translated as CASSQGGRGQSEQYF.

The rearrangement uses TRBV19 and TRBJ1-1; possibly TRBD1 for D (5 bases). The CDR3 is 16 amino acids. The V gene lost 10 bases and the J gene lost 0 bases, with 21 bases spanning the gap. Germline loops: CDR1 LNHDA, CDR2 SQIVND (reference sequence). This CDR3 is CATRTGGFFMNTEAFF. For the CDR3, the DNA is TGTGCCACCCGAACTGGGGGTTTTTTTATGAACACTGAAGCTTTCTTT.

The genes are TRBV20-1 and TRBJ2-1, with 8 bases that match TRBD1. The germline gives CDR1 DFQATT, CDR2 SNEGSKA (reference sequence). CDR3 size: 15 residues. The V gene end was trimmed by 3 bases and the J gene end by 4 bases; junction bases not matched to a gene: 8. In DNA, the CDR3 is TGCAGTGCTAGTCCGGACAGGGCATTATACAATGAGCAGTTCTTC. This gives the protein CSASPDRALYNEQFF.

In nucleotides, the CDR3 is TGTGCCAGCAGTTCACCGGGACAGGGGAGCTATGGCTACACCTTC. Protein product: CASSSPGQGSYGYTF. The chain is built from TRBV27 and TRBJ1-2; 10 bases map to TRBD1. The ends lost 4 bases at V and 4 bases at J; junction bases unmatched: 6. Germline CDR1 is MNHEY and CDR2 is SMNVEV (reference sequence). This CDR3 is 15 amino acids long.